Listed below are T cell receptor beta chains from one sample, sequenced in a study of blood T cell repertoires in COVID-19. Method: immunoSEQ multiplex PCR; TCRdb's copy keeps in-frame clones and lacks some. The data hold 130,000 to 150,000 clones, with 80% to 90% observed a single time. The sequenced sample consisted of peripheral blood. These receptors came from a woman between 50 and 59 years old with acute or convalescent COVID-19. CDR3s include the opening cysteine and the closing phenylalanine or tryptophan. A D gene is named only where the DNA matches it firmly. For some rows the clone size is stated as once, few or many, or as a class when expanded; others skip it.

v_gene: TRBV11-2
abundance: -
d_gene: -
j_gene: TRBJ1-6
CDR3nt: TGTGCCAGCAGCTTTCAGGCTTCAGGTTCACCCCTCCACTTT
CDR3aa: CASSFQASGSPLHF

v_gene: TRBV29-1
abundance: -
d_gene: -
j_gene: TRBJ2-5
CDR3nt: TGCAGCGTTGAGGGTAGCGCCGAACTCCAAGAGACCCAGTACTTC
CDR3aa: CSVEGSAELQETQYF

v_gene: TRBV7-9
abundance: few
d_gene: TRBD2
j_gene: TRBJ2-1
CDR3nt: TGTGCCAGCAGCCCTCTGCGGGAGGAGCAGTTCTTC
CDR3aa: CASSPLREEQFF

v_gene: TRBV11-3
abundance: few
d_gene: TRBD2
j_gene: TRBJ2-1
CDR3nt: TGTGCCAGCAGCGGTCGCCTCGGACTAGCGGGAAATCATGAGCAGTTCTTC
CDR3aa: CASSGRLGLAGNHEQFF

v_gene: TRBV5-8
abundance: -
d_gene: -
j_gene: TRBJ2-4
CDR3nt: TGTGCCAGCAGCTCCGTCGACAGTCTAGCCAAAAACATTCAGTACTTC
CDR3aa: CASSSVDSLAKNIQYF

v_gene: TRBV28
abundance: -
d_gene: -
j_gene: TRBJ1-3
CDR3nt: TGTGCCAGCAGTTTATCAGGGAAGCAAAACACCATATATTTT
CDR3aa: CASSLSGKQNTIYF

v_gene: TRBV7-6
abundance: -
d_gene: -
j_gene: TRBJ1-6
CDR3nt: TGTGCCAGCAGCCTATCCGACAAGACCTATAATTCACCCCTCCACTTT
CDR3aa: CASSLSDKTYNSPLHF

v_gene: TRBV6-5
abundance: -
d_gene: -
j_gene: TRBJ2-5
CDR3nt: TGTGCCAGCAGTTCCAGGGGAAGCTACCAAGAGACCCAGTACTTC
CDR3aa: CASSSRGSYQETQYF

v_gene: TRBV4-1
abundance: -
d_gene: TRBD1
j_gene: TRBJ1-4
CDR3nt: TGCGCCAGCAGCCAAGGATGGGGACAGGGGGCTAGTGAAAAACTGTTTTTT
CDR3aa: CASSQGWGQGASEKLFF

v_gene: TRBV5-6
abundance: -
d_gene: -
j_gene: TRBJ2-7
CDR3nt: TGTGCCAGCAGCTTGGAGGAGGGGGCGAAGACCTACGAGCAGTACTTC
CDR3aa: CASSLEEGAKTYEQYF

v_gene: TRBV4-2
abundance: once
d_gene: -
j_gene: TRBJ1-1
CDR3nt: TGTGCCAGCAGCCAAGGCAGGGAAGACCACACTGAAGCTTTCTTT
CDR3aa: CASSQGREDHTEAFF

v_gene: TRBV6-5
abundance: -
d_gene: -
j_gene: TRBJ1-5
CDR3nt: TGTGCCAGCAGAAACGGGGGGAATCAGCCCCAGCATTTT
CDR3aa: CASRNGGNQPQHF

v_gene: TRBV5-1
abundance: -
d_gene: -
j_gene: TRBJ2-3
CDR3nt: TGCGCCAGCAGCTATGGCGGGACTTTGGCGCCGGATACGCAGTATTTT
CDR3aa: CASSYGGTLAPDTQYF

v_gene: TRBV5-1
abundance: -
d_gene: -
j_gene: TRBJ1-1
CDR3nt: TGCGCCAGCAGCTTTAATAGAGGGAACACTGAAGCTTTCTTT
CDR3aa: CASSFNRGNTEAFF

v_gene: TRBV28
abundance: -
d_gene: TRBD2
j_gene: TRBJ2-1
CDR3nt: TGTGCCAGCCCGACTAGCGGGGGCGATATCAGCTCCTACAATGAGCAGTTCTTC
CDR3aa: CASPTSGGDISSYNEQFF

v_gene: TRBV10-3
abundance: -
d_gene: TRBD1
j_gene: TRBJ2-2
CDR3nt: TGTGCCATCAGTGCGACAGGGGGCCGGACCGGGGAGCTGTTTTTT
CDR3aa: CAISATGGRTGELFF

v_gene: TRBV6-5
abundance: once
d_gene: -
j_gene: TRBJ1-2
CDR3nt: TGTGCCAGCTCCAGAGTGGGCCCGATCCGCTATGGCTACACCTTC
CDR3aa: CASSRVGPIRYGYTF

v_gene: TRBV5-6
abundance: -
d_gene: TRBD2
j_gene: TRBJ2-2
CDR3nt: TGTGCCAGCAGGGCTAGCGGGGGAATCACCGGGGAGCTGTTTTTT
CDR3aa: CASRASGGITGELFF

v_gene: TRBV7-9
abundance: -
d_gene: -
j_gene: TRBJ1-1
CDR3nt: TGTGCCAGCAGCAGCACTACGATTGTTTCTCCGAACACTGAAGCTTTCTTT
CDR3aa: CASSSTTIVSPNTEAFF

v_gene: TRBV19
abundance: -
d_gene: TRBD1
j_gene: TRBJ1-5
CDR3nt: TGTGCCAGTAGTATGGGCAGACAGGGTCCGACGCCCCAGCATTTT
CDR3aa: CASSMGRQGPTPQHF

v_gene: TRBV7-3
abundance: -
d_gene: TRBD1
j_gene: TRBJ1-2
CDR3nt: TGTGCCAGCAGCTTCGGGACAGCTTATGGCTACACCTTC
CDR3aa: CASSFGTAYGYTF

v_gene: TRBV28
abundance: -
d_gene: -
j_gene: TRBJ1-2
CDR3nt: TGTGCCAGCAGTTGGGGGAGGCAAGGCTACACCTTC
CDR3aa: CASSWGRQGYTF

v_gene: TRBV7-9
abundance: -
d_gene: TRBD2
j_gene: TRBJ2-2
CDR3nt: TGTGCCAGCAGCATGCTAGCGGATATCGCGAACACCGGGGAGCTGTTTTTT
CDR3aa: CASSMLADIANTGELFF

v_gene: TRBV4-1
abundance: -
d_gene: TRBD1
j_gene: TRBJ1-2
CDR3nt: TGCGCCAGCAGCCGGCAGGGGGCGGACTATGGCTACACCTTC
CDR3aa: CASSRQGADYGYTF

v_gene: TRBV30
abundance: -
d_gene: -
j_gene: TRBJ1-2
CDR3nt: TGTGCCTGGAGTGCCCGTTGGCAGGACTATGGCTACACCTTC
CDR3aa: CAWSARWQDYGYTF

v_gene: TRBV5-6
abundance: once
d_gene: -
j_gene: TRBJ2-1
CDR3nt: TGTGCCAGCAGCACGAGGAAAAGAGTCGGCGATGAGCAGTTCTTC
CDR3aa: CASSTRKRVGDEQFF

v_gene: TRBV18
abundance: once
d_gene: -
j_gene: TRBJ1-1
CDR3nt: TGTGCCAGCTCACCCCAAGCGGTCCCGATGGACACTGAAGCTTTCTTT
CDR3aa: CASSPQAVPMDTEAFF

v_gene: TRBV6-6
abundance: -
d_gene: -
j_gene: TRBJ1-5
CDR3nt: TGTGCCAGCAGTTACTCGGGGGGGGACAATCAGCCCCAGCATTTT
CDR3aa: CASSYSGGDNQPQHF

v_gene: TRBV19
abundance: -
d_gene: TRBD2
j_gene: TRBJ2-7
CDR3nt: TGTGCCAGTAGTACCCACCTAGCGGGGGCCTACGAGCAGTACTTC
CDR3aa: CASSTHLAGAYEQYF

v_gene: TRBV4-1
abundance: -
d_gene: TRBD1
j_gene: TRBJ1-2
CDR3nt: TGCGCCAGCAGCCACCTCCCGACAGGGGGGGCCTATGGCTACACCTTC
CDR3aa: CASSHLPTGGAYGYTF

v_gene: TRBV15
abundance: -
d_gene: -
j_gene: TRBJ1-1
CDR3nt: TGTGCCACCAGCAGAGAGGGGGGGTTCGGCACTGAAGCTTTCTTT
CDR3aa: CATSREGGFGTEAFF

v_gene: TRBV5-1
abundance: -
d_gene: TRBD1
j_gene: TRBJ2-3
CDR3nt: TGCGCCAGCAGCTTGCCTCCAGGGACAGCTAAGAGGGATACGCAGTATTTT
CDR3aa: CASSLPPGTAKRDTQYF

v_gene: TRBV19
abundance: -
d_gene: TRBD1
j_gene: TRBJ1-2
CDR3nt: TGTGCCAGTAGCTGGGGACAGGCTGACTATGGCTACACCTTC
CDR3aa: CASSWGQADYGYTF

v_gene: TRBV11-2
abundance: -
d_gene: -
j_gene: TRBJ1-5
CDR3nt: TGTGCCAGCAGCCTGGCCGGGGTCAATCAGCCCCAGCATTTT
CDR3aa: CASSLAGVNQPQHF

v_gene: TRBV10-3
abundance: -
d_gene: -
j_gene: TRBJ2-5
CDR3nt: TGTGCCATCAGTGACAGGGTGTTGGAAGAGACCCAGTACTTC
CDR3aa: CAISDRVLEETQYF

v_gene: TRBV24-1
abundance: -
d_gene: TRBD2
j_gene: TRBJ2-2
CDR3nt: TGTGCCACCAGTGATGGGAATTTAGCGGGAGAATCCGGGGAGCTGTTTTTT
CDR3aa: CATSDGNLAGESGELFF

v_gene: TRBV7-2
abundance: -
d_gene: -
j_gene: TRBJ1-6
CDR3nt: TGTGCCAGCAGCTTAGCGGGCGGACTCTATTCACCCCTCCACTTT
CDR3aa: CASSLAGGLYSPLHF

v_gene: TRBV7-2
abundance: -
d_gene: TRBD1
j_gene: TRBJ1-5
CDR3nt: TGTGCCAGCAGCTTAATCATCGGGACAGGGAGGTTTAGCAATCAGCCCCAGCATTTT
CDR3aa: CASSLIIGTGRFSNQPQHF

v_gene: TRBV28
abundance: -
d_gene: TRBD1
j_gene: TRBJ1-1
CDR3nt: TGTGCCAGCAGTTTTGGACAGGAGAACACTGAAGCTTTCTTT
CDR3aa: CASSFGQENTEAFF

v_gene: TRBV9
abundance: -
d_gene: -
j_gene: TRBJ2-7
CDR3nt: TGTGCCAGCAGCGTAGCCCACTTCAACTCCTACGAGCAGTACTTC
CDR3aa: CASSVAHFNSYEQYF

v_gene: TRBV6-5
abundance: -
d_gene: TRBD1
j_gene: TRBJ2-5
CDR3nt: TGTGCCAGCAGGGACAGGTCACAAGAGACCCAGTACTTC
CDR3aa: CASRDRSQETQYF

v_gene: TRBV5-6
abundance: few
d_gene: -
j_gene: TRBJ1-2
CDR3nt: TGTGCCAGCAGTTGGAACGGGAACTATGGCTACACCTTC
CDR3aa: CASSWNGNYGYTF

v_gene: TRBV11-3
abundance: -
d_gene: -
j_gene: TRBJ1-1
CDR3nt: TGTGCCAGCAGCCCCGGGGGCACTGAAGCTTTCTTT
CDR3aa: CASSPGGTEAFF

v_gene: TRBV6-5
abundance: -
d_gene: TRBD1
j_gene: TRBJ1-1
CDR3nt: TGTGCCAGCAGCGCAGGGGGAGTCACTGAAGCTTTCTTT
CDR3aa: CASSAGGVTEAFF

v_gene: TRBV7-9
abundance: -
d_gene: -
j_gene: TRBJ1-4
CDR3nt: TGTGCCAGCAGCTTAGGGCTTAATGAAAAACTGTTTTTT
CDR3aa: CASSLGLNEKLFF

v_gene: TRBV10-3
abundance: -
d_gene: -
j_gene: TRBJ1-2
CDR3nt: TGTGCCATCAGTGAGCCGCGACAGCCCTATGGCTACACCTTC
CDR3aa: CAISEPRQPYGYTF

v_gene: TRBV20-1
abundance: -
d_gene: -
j_gene: TRBJ2-3
CDR3nt: TGCAGTGCTAGAGGGCCAGGGCCGCAGTATTTT
CDR3aa: CSARGPGPQYF

v_gene: TRBV3-1/TRBV3-2
abundance: -
d_gene: TRBD1
j_gene: TRBJ1-6
CDR3nt: TGTGCCAGCAGCCCCGCGATAACCGGGACAGGGGGCTCACCCCTCCACTTT
CDR3aa: CASSPAITGTGGSPLHF

v_gene: TRBV10-2
abundance: -
d_gene: -
j_gene: TRBJ1-2
CDR3nt: TGCGCCAGCAGAACGGACAGCTATGGCTACACCTTC
CDR3aa: CASRTDSYGYTF

v_gene: TRBV19
abundance: -
d_gene: -
j_gene: TRBJ2-1
CDR3nt: TGTGCCAGTAGTATCCACAGGCTAGAAGTAGATAATGAGCAGTTCTTC
CDR3aa: CASSIHRLEVDNEQFF

v_gene: TRBV6-5
abundance: -
d_gene: TRBD1
j_gene: TRBJ2-7
CDR3nt: TGTGCCAGCAGTCGTCCGGGACAGGGGTCCTACGAGCAGTACTTC
CDR3aa: CASSRPGQGSYEQYF

v_gene: TRBV28
abundance: -
d_gene: -
j_gene: TRBJ2-7
CDR3nt: TGTGCCAGCAGCCCGGAGAGGGCCTCCTACGAGCAGTACTTC
CDR3aa: CASSPERASYEQYF

v_gene: TRBV30
abundance: -
d_gene: -
j_gene: TRBJ1-3
CDR3nt: TGTGCCTGGAGTTCCTCCGGAAACACCATATATTTT
CDR3aa: CAWSSSGNTIYF

v_gene: TRBV12-5
abundance: -
d_gene: TRBD2
j_gene: TRBJ2-3
CDR3nt: TGTGCTAGTGGTTTGGTAATACGGCTAGCGGGGTTTGCTAGCACAGATACGCAGTATTTT
CDR3aa: CASGLVIRLAGFASTDTQYF

v_gene: TRBV3-1/TRBV3-2
abundance: -
d_gene: -
j_gene: TRBJ2-5
CDR3nt: TGTGCCAGCAGCCAAGATCTTGGACTCCAGGAGACCCAGTACTTC
CDR3aa: CASSQDLGLQETQYF

v_gene: TRBV5-6
abundance: -
d_gene: -
j_gene: TRBJ1-2
CDR3nt: TGTGCCAGCAGCTTTGGGAGTGTTAACTATGGCTACACCTTC
CDR3aa: CASSFGSVNYGYTF